The 18 T cell receptor beta chains below come from one sample, sequenced in a study of blood T cell repertoires in COVID-19. Some clones are missing from TCRdb's copy, which holds only in-frame ones; the method was immunoSEQ multiplex PCR. The sample lists roughly 180,000 clones, nearly 85% seen once, with roughly 5.1% in the top ten. Sequenced material: peripheral blood. The receptors come from a woman aged 25 to 39 with acute or convalescent COVID-19.

V usage is TRBV7-9 and J usage is TRBJ2-2, with D maybe TRBD1 (6 bases). There are 16 residues in the CDR3. V gave up 4 bases and J gave up 2 bases, with 14 bases separating them. Germline loops: CDR1 SEHNR, CDR2 FQNEAQ (reference sequence). Here the CDR3 reads CASSYITGINTGELFF. CDR3 DNA sequence: TGTGCCAGCAGCTACATTACAGGGATTAACACCGGGGAGCTGTTTTTT.

The sample holds a few counts of this clone. V gene TRBV15 combines with J gene TRBJ1-5; TRBD1 agrees at 10 bases. The V gene end was trimmed by 2 bases and the J gene end by 7 bases; junction bases not matched to a gene: 5. CDR3 length equals 15 residues. Per germline, CDR1 LNHNV and CDR2 YYDKDF (reference sequence). The CDR3 bases are TGTGCCACCAGCAGATCTGGGACAGGGGTCCAGCCCCAGCATTTT. This sequence encodes CATSRSGTGVQPQHF.

The chain carries TRBV28 and TRBJ2-7; weak D call: TRBD1 (7 bases). V lost 8 bases to trimming and J lost 4 bases, with 18 bases between them. This CDR3 is built from 14 residues. Germline assignment: CDR1 MDHEN and CDR2 SYDVKM. The CDR3 loop reads CASGRQGGPYEQYF. The CDR3 nucleotides read TGTGCCAGCGGGCGACAGGGAGGCCCGTACGAGCAGTACTTC.

A few counts support this clone. The rearrangement links TRBV28 to TRBJ1-2, with 7 positions matching TRBD1. Germline CDR1 MDHEN, CDR2 SYDVKM. The CDR3 sequence is 14 residues long. V gave up 5 bases and J gave up 4 bases; unmatched junction bases: 7. CDR3 sequence (DNA): TGTGCCAGCAGTCAGCAGGGGGGACTCTATGGCTACACCTTC. Translated: CASSQQGGLYGYTF.

The chain has TRBV19 and TRBJ1-1, with D possibly being TRBD1 (6 bases). The V end was cut by 2 bases, the J end by 6 bases, with 10 bases between. CDR3 length: 13 residues. Germline values: CDR1 LNHDA, CDR2 SQIVND (reference sequence). The CDR3 region has the DNA TGTGCCAGTAGTATAAAAGGGGGTCCTGAAGCTTTCTTT. Its protein product is CASSIKGGPEAFF. Supplemented by reference TRBV19 and TRBJ1-1, the full variable domain reads DGGITQSPKYLFRKEGQNVTLSCEQNLNHDAMYWYRQDPGQGLRLIYYSQIVNDFQKGDIAEGYSVSREKKESFPLTVTSAQKNPTAFYLCASSIKGGPEAFFGQGTRLTVV.

DNA for the CDR3: TGTGCCAGCAGCTTAAAGGGACAGGGGGTACGGCCCCAGCATTTT. As protein: CASSLKGQGVRPQHF. The chain recombines TRBV7-8 with TRBJ1-5; 11 bases align to TRBD1. V lost 2 bases and J lost 9; bases outside the gene matches: 6. The V gene's germline CDR1 is SGHVS and CDR2 FQNEAQ. This CDR3 is 15 amino acids long. Looking up the rest from reference TRBV7-8 and TRBJ1-5 gives the full variable domain: GAGVSQSPRYKVAKRGQDVALRCDPISGHVSLFWYQQALGQGPEFLTYFQNEAQLDKSGLPSDRFFAERPEGSVSTLKIQRTQQEDSAVYLCASSLKGQGVRPQHFGDGTRLSIL.

The rearrangement links TRBV10-3 to TRBJ2-7, with 7 bases that match TRBD1. The germline V gene has CDR1 ENHRY and CDR2 SYGVKD. This CDR3 has 16 residues. With 4 bases clipped from V and 1 base from J, the junction kept 10 bases outside the gene matches. In nucleotides, the CDR3 is TGTGCCATCAGTGGGCAAAAAGAGACAGGGTCCTACGAGCAGTACTTC. Translating it yields CAISGQKETGSYEQYF.

This chain uses TRBV7-8 with TRBJ2-7; 9 nucleotides line up with TRBD1. The CDR3 totals 15 residues. Germline values: CDR1 SGHVS, CDR2 FQNEAQ. The trim removed 7 bases at V and 13 bases at J, leaving 20 bases unmatched. CDR3 nucleotide sequence: TGTGCCAGCACCGGCCCCCTGGGGACAGGGAAGAGTTTATACTTC. Translating gives CASTGPLGTGKSLYF.

About this clone itself: At one end, the junction sequence differs from germline, possibly due to a read error. The chain couples TRBV5-8 to TRBJ1-1; TRBD1 matches at 12 bases. The CDR3 has 12 amino acids. Germline CDR1 reads SGHTS; CDR2 reads YDEGEE. CDR3 nucleotides: TGTGCCAGCAGCCCCGGGACAGGGGGCATGCTCTTT. Translated: CASSPGTGGMLF. The variable domain in full, with the rest retrieved from reference TRBV5-8 and TRBJ1-1, is EAGVTQSPTHLIKTRGQQATLRCSPISGHTSVYWYQQALGLGLQFLLWYDEGEERNRGNFPPRFSGRQFPNYSSELNVNALELEDSALYLCASSPGTGGMLFGQGTRLTVV.

V gene TRBV18 combines with J gene TRBJ1-1; 7 bases match TRBD1. The CDR3 consists of 15 residues. The germline V gene has CDR1 KGHSH and CDR2 LQKENI. Trimming removed 6 bases from V and 2 bases from J; junction bases left unmatched: 9. The CDR3, as DNA: TGTGCCAGCTCCCCGAACAGGGGAGGAAACACTGAAGCTTTCTTT. As protein: CASSPNRGGNTEAFF.

This chain connects TRBV19 to TRBJ1-3; the match to TRBD1 covers 10 bases. The germline V gene encodes CDR1 LNHDA and CDR2 SQIVND (reference sequence). V lost 8 bases and J lost 2; bases outside the gene matches: 0. This CDR3 is built from 13 residues. CDR3 amino acids: CASGTGAGNTIYF. The CDR3 nucleotides read TGTGCCAGTGGGACAGGGGCTGGAAACACCATATATTTT.

For the CDR3, the DNA is TGTGCCAGCAGACAGATACTCGGGGAGCTGTTTTTT. Translation gives CASRQILGELFF. The chain links TRBV12-3 or TRBV12-4 to TRBJ2-2, with D uncertain. Trimming left V 6 bases short and J 7 bases short, with 9 bases between. The CDR3 length is 12 residues.

The chain carries TRBV11-2 and TRBJ1-1; D is uncertain. Deletions cut 1 base from V and 14 bases from J, with 11 bases between. In germline, CDR1 is SGHAT, CDR2 FQNNGV. This CDR3 region has 11 residues. The CDR3 DNA reads TGTGCCAGCAGCTTAGGGAGTCTGTCGTTCTTT. This sequence encodes CASSLGSLSFF.

This clone was detected only once. The V gene is TRBV28, the J gene TRBJ2-1; the match to TRBD1 covers 7 bases. V lost 9 bases and J lost 6; bases outside the gene matches: 5. Germline-derived CDR1 and CDR2 are MDHEN and SYDVKM. This CDR3 is built from 12 residues. As DNA, the CDR3 is TGTGCCAGTTGGGACAGAACCAATGAGCAGTTCTTC. Amino acids: CASWDRTNEQFF.

The rearrangement uses TRBV4-1 and TRBJ1-2; D is perhaps TRBD1 (5 bases). The length of the CDR3 is 16 residues. Per the germline V gene, CDR1 is MGHRA and CDR2 is YSYEKL. Trimming cost V 0 bases and J 0 bases, with 11 bases left between them. This chain's CDR3 is CASSQDPRAANYGYTF. The CDR3 DNA is TGCGCCAGCAGCCAAGATCCCAGGGCAGCTAACTATGGCTACACCTTC.

This clone was detected only a few times. The chain is built from TRBV30 and TRBJ2-2, with D perhaps TRBD1 (5 bases). The CDR3 consists of 11 residues. Germline CDR1 reads GTSNPN; CDR2 reads SVGIG (reference sequence). Trimming left V 3 bases short and J 9 bases short, with 8 bases between. The CDR3 spells CAWSRAWELFF. DNA for the CDR3: TGTGCCTGGAGCAGGGCGTGGGAGCTGTTTTTT. The full variable domain, rest sourced from reference TRBV30 and TRBJ2-2, is SQTIHQWPATLVQPVGSPLSLECTVEGTSNPNLYWYRQAAGRGLQLLFYSVGIGQISSEVPQNLSASRPQDRQFILSSKKLLLSDSGFYLCAWSRAWELFFGEGSRLTVL.

This chain connects TRBV13 to TRBJ1-2; D not resolved. CDR1 is PRHDT, CDR2 FYEKMQ, per germline (reference sequence). The CDR3 has 13 residues. Trimming removed 0 bases at V and 7 bases at J, with 9 bases between. The CDR3 loop reads CASSLGRSTGYTF. CDR3 nucleotides: TGTGCCAGCAGCTTAGGCAGATCAACTGGCTACACCTTC.

This chain connects TRBV30 to TRBJ1-2; no definite D call. CDR3 length: 13 residues. Germline V gene sequence: CDR1 GTSNPN, CDR2 SVGIG (reference sequence). V lost 0 bases, J lost 4 bases, and 9 bases lay in between. DNA of the CDR3: TGTGCCTGGAGTGTCGGGGTTACCTATGGCTACACCTTC. Its translation is CAWSVGVTYGYTF. The full variable domain, rest sourced from reference TRBV30 and TRBJ1-2, is SQTIHQWPATLVQPVGSPLSLECTVEGTSNPNLYWYRQAAGRGLQLLFYSVGIGQISSEVPQNLSASRPQDRQFILSSKKLLLSDSGFYLCAWSVGVTYGYTFGSGTRLTVV.